This TCR beta chain was found in a study of T cell repertoires in cytomegalovirus infection. Turning to the study itself: Peptides in the study included HLA-C-restricted and HLA-B-restricted CMV epitopes. Signatures in public TCR beta sequences pointed to both CMV infection and matching HLA type. Study observations and caveats: There were carriers of CMV plus the relevant HLA, and cumulative public TCR beta family frequency identified them. What dominated the ex vivo response were HLA-C-restricted CMV-specific TCR beta clonotypes.

TCRdb independently ran MiXCR on the reads; one entry per CDR3 protein. Of about 340,000 distinct CDR3 sequences listed, 25% to 30% are singletons. The CDR3 consists of 13 residues. Germline V gives CDR1 SGHTA, CDR2 FQGTGA. With 2 bases removed from V and 1 base from J, the gap between germline ends came to 5 bases. This clonotype was detected ten times or more. What it binds is unknown. The material was cultured PBMCs, obtained from culture after CMV antigen stimulation. V usage is TRBV7-3 and J usage is TRBJ2-5, with unresolved D. The source is a human donor in good health (CMV status not recorded). Some clones in this sample may be carry-over from other donors' samples. The CDR3 nucleotides are TGTGCCAGCAGCTTAGGGCTCCAAGAGACCCAGTACTTC. Translation: CASSLGLQETQYF.